Listed below are T cell receptor beta chains from one sample, sequenced in a study of T cells in Graves' hyperthyroidism and ophthalmopathy. TCRdb independently ran MiXCR on the multiplex PCR reads; one entry per CDR3 protein. The profile shows around 500,000 distinct CDR3 sequences, approximately 15% of them singletons. Specimen: blood. The receptors originated from a woman younger than 30 with Graves' hyperthyroidism. CDR3s include the opening cysteine and the closing phenylalanine or tryptophan. The size field is filled for only some rows; it gives once, few, many or a size class.

TRBJ2-3,many,TRBV7-3,CASSLRITDTQYF
TRBJ2-5,many,TRBV7-2,CASSLNRAETQYF
TRBJ2-1,many,TRBV20-1,CSATLGGGEQFF
TRBJ2-1,few,TRBV19,CASSWSRDTYEQFF
TRBJ1-3,.,TRBV10-3,CAISESGREGNTIYF
TRBJ2-1,.,TRBV5-1,CASSEPPRETYNEQFF
TRBJ2-2,.,TRBV3-1,CASSQNSGSSGELFF
TRBJ2-5,few,TRBV4-2,CASSHGAGTSGAQETQYF
TRBJ1-3,many,TRBV12-3/TRBV12-4,CASSSGTGGNTIYF
TRBJ2-3,many,TRBV6-1,CATSKQGLAGIDTQYF
TRBJ1-4,few,TRBV19,CASNPRGRRANEKLFF
TRBJ1-6,many,TRBV12-3/TRBV12-4,CASRVLGGNSPLHF
TRBJ2-1,.,TRBV7-3,CASSLRPAGGLYNEQFF
TRBJ2-7,few,TRBV19,CASSIKFASTHEQYF
TRBJ2-1,few,TRBV18,CASSPPGLAGGTSYNEQFF
TRBJ2-1,.,TRBV6-1,CASSDRLGAGQQFF
TRBJ2-5,many,TRBV11-2,CASRGVVGAWETQYF
TRBJ1-2,.,TRBV7-6,CASRRQGAGGHTF
TRBJ2-3,many,TRBV27,CASSPDTAVRTDTQYF
TRBJ2-5,many,TRBV11-2,CASSLDPLAGLKETQYF
TRBJ2-3,.,TRBV5-1,CASSRTGGVTAQDTQYF
TRBJ2-3,.,TRBV18,CASSPRDYSTDTQYF
TRBJ1-2,many,TRBV5-1,CASSLDANYGYTF
TRBJ1-5,.,TRBV13,CASSIQNQPPHF
TRBJ2-2,few,TRBV6-1,CASSGGRVAGELFF
TRBJ1-2,many,TRBV12-3/TRBV12-4,CASRRDRSYGYTF
TRBJ1-5,many,TRBV11-3,CASSMGTGEGQPQHF
TRBJ2-1,many,TRBV28,CASSFGLAHNEQFF
TRBJ1-5,.,TRBV9,CASSVDGGIQPQHF
TRBJ1-3,few,TRBV6-5,CASSLGAQLLSGNTIYF
TRBJ2-2,many,TRBV7-3,CASSFFTGGNTGELFF
TRBJ1-4,many,TRBV3-1,CASRKRQVNEKLFF
TRBJ2-1,many,TRBV30,CAWIPRGNEQFF
TRBJ2-7,many,TRBV7-9,CASSPHTYEQYF
TRBJ1-6,many,TRBV2,CASSPGLNSPLHF
TRBJ2-5,many,TRBV28,CASDGGETQYF
TRBJ1-6,.,TRBV27,CASSRMDSPLHF
TRBJ1-1,few,TRBV24-1,CATRARLVGTEAFF